These 7 T cell receptor beta chains originate from one sample sequenced in a study of CD8+ T cells in alopecia areata. The sample's treatment: oral pan-JAK inhibitor, 5-10 mg twice daily. Isolated RNA was reverse transcribed into cDNA used as the sequencing template. Only in-frame clones appear in the TCRdb table, and some are missing; sequencing was by immunoSEQ multiplex PCR. The table lists 190,000 or so clones, about three fifths of them singletons. Sequenced here: CD8+ T cells sorted from blood, sampled at week 24, from a patient treated with tofacitinib. These receptors were taken from a human donor with alopecia areata.

In regard to this clone: This specimen includes other DNA sequences encoding the same CDR3. The V and J genes are TRBV4-1 and TRBJ1-5, with D unclear. Trimming stripped 1 base from V and 1 base from J, with 2 bases between. CDR3 size: 13 residues. CDR1 and CDR2 (germline): MGHRA, YSYEKL. CDR3 bases: TGCGCCAGCAGCCAAGTAAGCAATCAGCCCCAGCATTTT. Its translation is CASSQVSNQPQHF.

The gene calls are TRBV6-5 and TRBJ2-3; D gene ambiguous. The CDR3 contains 14 residues. Germline values: CDR1 MNHEY, CDR2 SVGAGI. Trimming cost V 4 bases and J 0 bases, with 8 bases left between them. The CDR3 reads CASSLGRSTDTQYF. The DNA of the CDR3 is TGTGCCAGCAGTTTAGGCAGGAGCACAGATACGCAGTATTTT.

This sequence joins TRBV15 and TRBJ2-5; 12 bases line up with TRBD2. The germline CDR1 and CDR2 sequences are LNHNV and YYDKDF (reference sequence). The CDR3 runs 17 residues. V dropped 3 bases and J dropped 2; count of bases not matched to a gene: 7. The CDR3 DNA follows: TGTGCCACCAGCAGGTCGACTAGCGGGGGCCTACAAGAGACCCAGTACTTC. It codes for CATSRSTSGGLQETQYF.

The chain links TRBV5-1 to TRBJ1-3, with 7 nucleotides matching TRBD1. Germline loops: CDR1 SGHRS, CDR2 YFSETQ. V lost 0 bases to trimming and J lost 16 bases; unmatched junction nucleotides: 7. The CDR3 runs 12 residues. The DNA for the CDR3 is TGCGCCAGCAGCTTGGGGGACAGCCTGGAGTATTTT. It codes for CASSLGDSLEYF. The entire variable domain, with the rest obtained from reference TRBV5-1 and TRBJ1-3, is as follows: KAGVTQTPRYLIKTRGQQVTLSCSPISGHRSVSWYQQTPGQGLQFLFEYFSETQRNKGNFPGRFSGRQFSNSRSEMNVSTLELGDSALYLCASSLGDSLEYFGEGSWLTVV.

The genes are TRBV5-6 and TRBJ2-2; D unresolved. Trimming removed 0 bases at V and 12 bases at J, with 15 bases between. Germline CDR1 is SGHDT and CDR2 is YYEEEE. There are 14 residues in the CDR3. The CDR3 DNA is TGTGCCAGCAGCTTGGGGCTCCCTAAGACCCAGCTGTTTTTT. This gives the protein CASSLGLPKTQLFF.

The V and J genes are TRBV13 and TRBJ2-5, with 7 bases lining up with TRBD1. Trimming took 5 bases from V and 1 from J; bases not matched to a gene: 4. The V gene's germline CDR1 is PRHDT and CDR2 FYEKMQ (reference sequence). CDR3 length: 14 residues. CDR3 sequence: CASSKRDSQETQYF. CDR3 coding DNA: TGTGCCAGCAGCAAAAGGGACAGCCAAGAGACCCAGTACTTC.

CDR3 protein: CAIRQLGTETYGYTF. CDR3 in DNA: TGTGCCATCCGTCAGTTAGGAACGGAGACTTATGGCTACACCTTC. The chain combines TRBV6-1 with TRBJ1-2, with D unclear. This CDR3 spans 15 amino acids. V gave up 10 bases and J gave up 5 bases, with 23 bases separating them. Germline CDR1 MNHNS, CDR2 SASEGT.